This record concerns one T cell receptor (beta chain) sequence. Here immunoSEQ multiplex PCR was the method, and the copy in TCRdb shows in-frame clones only, minus some. The sample contains roughly 200,000 clones, roughly 89% of which appear only once. The data belong to a study of blood T cell repertoires in COVID-19. Study in general: Researchers got acute and convalescent COVID-19 samples from the United States, Italy and Spain. T cells, B-cell-depleted T cells, or PBMCs supplied cDNA or gDNA.

V dropped 6 bases and J dropped 7; count of bases not matched to a gene: 7. Germline CDR1 is ENHRY and CDR2 is SYGVKD. The CDR3 extends over 14 amino acids. Enrollees, 18 to 89 years old, lived in 25 or so US areas. Which cohort a participant joined came from the clinical history participants gave. The sequence derives from a woman aged 40 to 50 with acute COVID-19. The sequenced sample was PBMCs or T cells enriched from blood (not recorded which). The J gene is TRBJ1-4, the V gene TRBV10-3; 8 bases agree with TRBD1. This CDR3 reads CAIRQTGEGEKLFF. The DNA of the CDR3 is TGTGCCATCAGACAGACAGGGGAGGGTGAAAAACTGTTTTTT.